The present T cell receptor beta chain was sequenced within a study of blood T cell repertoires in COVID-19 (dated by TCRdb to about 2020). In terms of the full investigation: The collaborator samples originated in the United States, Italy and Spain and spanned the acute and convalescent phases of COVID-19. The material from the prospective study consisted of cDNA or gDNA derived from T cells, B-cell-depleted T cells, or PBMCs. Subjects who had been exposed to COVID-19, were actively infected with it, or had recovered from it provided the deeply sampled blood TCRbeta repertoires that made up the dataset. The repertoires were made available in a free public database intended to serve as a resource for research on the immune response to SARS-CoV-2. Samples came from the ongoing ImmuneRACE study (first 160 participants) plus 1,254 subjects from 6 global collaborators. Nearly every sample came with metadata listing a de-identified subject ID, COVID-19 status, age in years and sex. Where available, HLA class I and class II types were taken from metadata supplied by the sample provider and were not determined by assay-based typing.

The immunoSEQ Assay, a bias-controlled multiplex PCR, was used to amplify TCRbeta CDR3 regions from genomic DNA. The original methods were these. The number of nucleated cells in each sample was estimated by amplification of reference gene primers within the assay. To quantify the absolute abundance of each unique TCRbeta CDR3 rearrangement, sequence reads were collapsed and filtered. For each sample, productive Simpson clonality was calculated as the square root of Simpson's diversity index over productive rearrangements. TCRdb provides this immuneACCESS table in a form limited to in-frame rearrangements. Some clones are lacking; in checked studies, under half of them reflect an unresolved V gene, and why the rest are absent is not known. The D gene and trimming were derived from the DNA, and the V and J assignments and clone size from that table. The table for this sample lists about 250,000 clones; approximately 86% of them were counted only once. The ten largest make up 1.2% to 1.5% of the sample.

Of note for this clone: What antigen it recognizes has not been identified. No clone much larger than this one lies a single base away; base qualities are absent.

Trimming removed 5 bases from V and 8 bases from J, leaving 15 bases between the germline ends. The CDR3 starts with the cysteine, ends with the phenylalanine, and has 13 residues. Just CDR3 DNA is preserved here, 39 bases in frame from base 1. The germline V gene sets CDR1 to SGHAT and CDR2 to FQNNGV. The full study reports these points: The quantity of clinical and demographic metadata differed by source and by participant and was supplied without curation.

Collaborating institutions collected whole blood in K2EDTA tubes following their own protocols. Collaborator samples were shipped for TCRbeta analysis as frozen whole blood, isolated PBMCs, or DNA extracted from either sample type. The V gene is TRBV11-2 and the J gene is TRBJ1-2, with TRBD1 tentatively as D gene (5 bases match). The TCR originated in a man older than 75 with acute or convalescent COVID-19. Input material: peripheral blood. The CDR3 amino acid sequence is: CASSLRGVNGYTF. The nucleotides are TGTGCCAGCAGCCTACGGGGGGTAAACGGCTACACCTTC. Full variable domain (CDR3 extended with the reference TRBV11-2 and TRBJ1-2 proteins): EAGVAQSPRYKIIEKRQSVAFWCNPISGHATLYWYQQILGQGPKLLIQFQNNGVVDDSQLPKDRFSAERLKGVDSTLKIQPAKLEDSAVYLCASSLRGVNGYTFGSGTRLTVV.